This TCR beta chain originates from a study of cytomegalovirus exposure and HLA in healthy donors. Germline values: CDR1 SGHNT, CDR2 YYREEE (reference sequence). There are 14 residues in the CDR3. The junction had 8 bases not matched to a gene; V was cut back by 4 bases and J by 10 bases. Note on this clone: Its antigen remains unidentified.

The PCR used 60 Vbeta and 13 Jbeta primers. Using immunoSEQ multiplex PCR, the repertoire was profiled, and TCRdb retains in-frame clones only, with some absent. Of 200,000 to 250,000 clones in the sample, over 80% were seen once. Findings and limits, study-wide: Cytomegalovirus-associated TCR beta chains were listed, numbering some 170.

This clonotype was obtained from a boy aged 2 to 10 in good health and CMV-seronegative. The V gene is TRBV5-4, the J gene TRBJ1-6; 7 nucleotides match TRBD1. Sequences were obtained from PBMCs. CDR3 region: CASSATGRRSPLHF. CDR3 nucleotide sequence: TGTGCCAGCAGCGCGACAGGGAGGCGGTCACCCCTCCACTTT.